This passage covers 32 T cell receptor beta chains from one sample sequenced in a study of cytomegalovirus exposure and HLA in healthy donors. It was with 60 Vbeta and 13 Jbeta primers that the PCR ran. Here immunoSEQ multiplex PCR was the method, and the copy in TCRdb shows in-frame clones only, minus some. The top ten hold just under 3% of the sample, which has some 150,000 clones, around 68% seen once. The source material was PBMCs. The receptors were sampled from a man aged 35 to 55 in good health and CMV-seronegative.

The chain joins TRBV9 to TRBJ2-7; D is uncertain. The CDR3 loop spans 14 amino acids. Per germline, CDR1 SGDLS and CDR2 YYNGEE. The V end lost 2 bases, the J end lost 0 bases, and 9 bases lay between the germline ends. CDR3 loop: CASSVGFSSYEQYF. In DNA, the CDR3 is TGTGCCAGCAGCGTGGGCTTTAGCTCCTACGAGCAGTACTTC. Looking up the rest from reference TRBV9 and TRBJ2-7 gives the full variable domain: DSGVTQTPKHLITATGQRVTLRCSPRSGDLSVYWYQQSLDQGLQFLIQYYNGEERAKGNILERFSAQQFPDLHSELNLSSLELGDSALYFCASSVGFSSYEQYFGPGTRLTVT.

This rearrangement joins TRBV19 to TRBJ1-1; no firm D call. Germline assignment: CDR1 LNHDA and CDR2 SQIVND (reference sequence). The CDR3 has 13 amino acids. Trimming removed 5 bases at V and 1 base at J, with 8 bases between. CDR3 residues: CASSSAENTEAFF. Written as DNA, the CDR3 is TGTGCCAGTAGTTCCGCAGAGAACACTGAAGCTTTCTTT.

CDR3 coding DNA: TGTGCCAGCAGTCCTCCGGGCAGGGCACGAGAGCAGTACTTC. Encoded protein: CASSPPGRAREQYF. V usage is TRBV28 and J usage is TRBJ2-7; D possibly corresponds to TRBD1 (5 bases). The CDR3 contains 14 residues. Germline CDR1 MDHEN, CDR2 SYDVKM. Trimming took off 5 bases at V and 7 bases at J, with 18 bases between the two ends.

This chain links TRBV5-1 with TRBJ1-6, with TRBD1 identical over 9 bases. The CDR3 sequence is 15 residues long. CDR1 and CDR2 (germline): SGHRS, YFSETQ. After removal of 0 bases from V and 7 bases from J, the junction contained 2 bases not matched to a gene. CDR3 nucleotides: TGCGCCAGCAGCTTGGACAGGGGGCAAAATTCACCCCTCCACTTT. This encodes CASSLDRGQNSPLHF.

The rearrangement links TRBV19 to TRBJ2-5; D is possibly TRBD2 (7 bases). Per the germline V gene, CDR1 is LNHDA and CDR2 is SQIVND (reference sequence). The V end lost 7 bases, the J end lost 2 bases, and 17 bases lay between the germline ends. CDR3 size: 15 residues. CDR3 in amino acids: CASKRGRGLQETQYF. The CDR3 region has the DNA TGTGCCAGTAAGAGGGGGAGGGGCCTTCAAGAGACCCAGTACTTC. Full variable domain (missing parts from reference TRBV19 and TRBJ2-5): DGGITQSPKYLFRKEGQNVTLSCEQNLNHDAMYWYRQDPGQGLRLIYYSQIVNDFQKGDIAEGYSVSREKKESFPLTVTSAQKNPTAFYLCASKRGRGLQETQYFGPGTRLLVL.

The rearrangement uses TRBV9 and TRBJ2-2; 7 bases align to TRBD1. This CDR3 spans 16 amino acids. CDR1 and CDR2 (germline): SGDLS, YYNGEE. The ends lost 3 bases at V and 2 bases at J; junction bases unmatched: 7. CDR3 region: CASSESGTVNTGELFF. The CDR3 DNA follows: TGTGCCAGCAGCGAATCCGGGACAGTCAACACCGGGGAGCTGTTTTTT. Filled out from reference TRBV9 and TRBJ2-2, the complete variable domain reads DSGVTQTPKHLITATGQRVTLRCSPRSGDLSVYWYQQSLDQGLQFLIQYYNGEERAKGNILERFSAQQFPDLHSELNLSSLELGDSALYFCASSESGTVNTGELFFGEGSRLTVL.

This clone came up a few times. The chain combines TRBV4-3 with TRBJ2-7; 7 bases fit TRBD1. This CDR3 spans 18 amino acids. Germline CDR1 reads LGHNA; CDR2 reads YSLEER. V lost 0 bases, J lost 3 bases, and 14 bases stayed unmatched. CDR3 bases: TGCGCCAGCAGCCAAGATCGAATCGGGACAGTCACTAACTACGAGCAGTACTTC. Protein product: CASSQDRIGTVTNYEQYF.

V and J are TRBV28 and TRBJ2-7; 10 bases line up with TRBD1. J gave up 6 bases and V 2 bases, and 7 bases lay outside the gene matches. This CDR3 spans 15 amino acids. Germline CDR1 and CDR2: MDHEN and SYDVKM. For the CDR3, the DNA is TGTGCCAGCAGTTTACGGACAGGGGGAGGTCGCGAGCAGTACTTC. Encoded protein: CASSLRTGGGREQYF.

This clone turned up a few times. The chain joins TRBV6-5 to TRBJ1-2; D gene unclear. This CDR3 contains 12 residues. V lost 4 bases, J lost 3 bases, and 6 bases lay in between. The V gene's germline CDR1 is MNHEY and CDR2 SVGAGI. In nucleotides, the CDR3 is TGTGCCAGCAGTTCCCGGGACTATGGCTACACCTTC. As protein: CASSSRDYGYTF.

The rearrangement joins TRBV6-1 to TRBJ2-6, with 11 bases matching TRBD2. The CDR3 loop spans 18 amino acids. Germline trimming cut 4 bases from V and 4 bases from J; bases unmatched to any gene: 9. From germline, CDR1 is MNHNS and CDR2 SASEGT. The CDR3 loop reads CASSGGLAGGLGANVLTF. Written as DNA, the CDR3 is TGTGCCAGCAGTGGCGGTTTAGCGGGGGGGCTCGGGGCCAACGTCCTGACTTTC.

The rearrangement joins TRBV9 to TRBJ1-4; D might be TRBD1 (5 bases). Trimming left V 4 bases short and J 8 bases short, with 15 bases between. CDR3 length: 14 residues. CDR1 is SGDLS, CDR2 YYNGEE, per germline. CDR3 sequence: CASSPRGGEEKLFF. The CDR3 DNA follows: TGTGCCAGCAGCCCACGCGGGGGAGAGGAAAAACTGTTTTTT.

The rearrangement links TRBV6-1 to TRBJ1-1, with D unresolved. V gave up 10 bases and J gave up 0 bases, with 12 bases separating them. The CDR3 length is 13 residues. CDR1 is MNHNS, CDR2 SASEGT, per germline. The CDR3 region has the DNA TGTGCCACCTTGACAAGCATGAACACTGAAGCTTTCTTT. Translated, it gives CATLTSMNTEAFF.

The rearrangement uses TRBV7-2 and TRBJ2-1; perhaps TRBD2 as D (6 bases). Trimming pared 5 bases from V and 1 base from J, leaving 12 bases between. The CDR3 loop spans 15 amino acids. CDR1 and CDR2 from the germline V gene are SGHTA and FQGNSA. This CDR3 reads CASSISGPSYNEQFF. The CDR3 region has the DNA TGTGCCAGCAGCATAAGCGGGCCTTCCTACAATGAGCAGTTCTTC.

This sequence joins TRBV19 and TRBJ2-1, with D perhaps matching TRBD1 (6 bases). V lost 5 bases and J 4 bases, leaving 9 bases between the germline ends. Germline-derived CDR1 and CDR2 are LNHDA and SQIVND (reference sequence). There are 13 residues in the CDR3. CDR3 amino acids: CASSEGVYNEQFF. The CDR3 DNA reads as TGTGCCAGTAGTGAGGGGGTATACAATGAGCAGTTCTTC.

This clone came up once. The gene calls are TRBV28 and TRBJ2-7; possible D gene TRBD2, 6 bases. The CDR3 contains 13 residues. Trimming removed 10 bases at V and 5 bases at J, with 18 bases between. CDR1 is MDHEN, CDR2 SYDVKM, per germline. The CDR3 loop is CATSSGLLNEQYF. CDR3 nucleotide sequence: TGTGCCACCTCCTCGGGACTTCTCAACGAGCAGTACTTC. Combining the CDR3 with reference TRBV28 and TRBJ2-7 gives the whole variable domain DVKVTQSSRYLVKRTGEKVFLECVQDMDHENMFWYRQDPGLGLRLIYFSYDVKMKEKGDIPEGYSVSREKKERFSLILESASTNQTSMYLCATSSGLLNEQYFGPGTRLTVT.

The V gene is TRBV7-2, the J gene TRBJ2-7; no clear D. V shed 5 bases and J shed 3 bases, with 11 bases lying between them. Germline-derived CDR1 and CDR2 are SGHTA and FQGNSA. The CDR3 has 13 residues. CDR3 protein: CASSPPILYEQYF. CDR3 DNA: TGTGCCAGCAGCCCCCCTATCCTCTACGAGCAGTACTTC.

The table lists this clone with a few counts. The CDR3 coding sequence is TGTGCCAGCAGTGACTCCCCTACAGGTTACCTCGGGGAGCTGTTTTTT. It encodes CASSDSPTGYLGELFF. V and J are TRBV6-4 and TRBJ2-2, with D perhaps TRBD1 (5 bases). The germline CDR1 and CDR2 sequences are MRHNA and SNTAGT. V was cut by 0 bases and J by 7 bases, with 15 bases left in between. The CDR3 is 16 amino acids.

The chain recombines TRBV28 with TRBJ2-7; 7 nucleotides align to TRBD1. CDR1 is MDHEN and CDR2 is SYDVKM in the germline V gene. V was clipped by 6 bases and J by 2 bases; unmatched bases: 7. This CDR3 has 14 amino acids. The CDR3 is CASRGRQGTYEQYF. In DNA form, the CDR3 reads TGTGCCAGCAGGGGCAGACAGGGAACCTACGAGCAGTACTTC.

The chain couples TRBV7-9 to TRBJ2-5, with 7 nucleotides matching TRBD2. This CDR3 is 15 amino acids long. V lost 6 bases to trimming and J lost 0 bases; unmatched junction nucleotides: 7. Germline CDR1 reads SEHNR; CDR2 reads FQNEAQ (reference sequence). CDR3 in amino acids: CASSSSGLHQETQYF. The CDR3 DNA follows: TGTGCCAGCAGTTCTAGCGGACTGCACCAAGAGACCCAGTACTTC.

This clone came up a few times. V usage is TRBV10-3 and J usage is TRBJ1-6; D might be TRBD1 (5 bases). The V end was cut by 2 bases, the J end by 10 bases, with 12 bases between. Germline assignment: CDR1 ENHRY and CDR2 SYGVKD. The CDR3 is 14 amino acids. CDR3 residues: CAISEGAKGSPLHF. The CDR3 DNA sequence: TGTGCCATCAGTGAGGGGGCGAAGGGATCACCCCTCCACTTT.

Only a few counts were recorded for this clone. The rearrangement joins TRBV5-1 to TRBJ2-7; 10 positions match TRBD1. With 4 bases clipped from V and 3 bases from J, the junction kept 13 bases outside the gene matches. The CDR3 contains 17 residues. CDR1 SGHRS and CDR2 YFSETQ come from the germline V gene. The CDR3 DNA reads TGCGCCAGCAGCCTGGGGACAGGGGCTCCCTTAAACTACGAGCAGTACTTC. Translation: CASSLGTGAPLNYEQYF.

CDR3 in DNA: TGTGCCAGCAGCTACCGGACTAGCGGGGGGGCCTACGAGCAGTACTTC. Amino acid sequence: CASSYRTSGGAYEQYF. The chain links TRBV7-2 to TRBJ2-7; 15 bases agree with TRBD2. This CDR3 has 16 amino acids. The ends lost 4 bases at V and 2 bases at J; junction bases unmatched: 3. Germline loops: CDR1 SGHTA, CDR2 FQGNSA.

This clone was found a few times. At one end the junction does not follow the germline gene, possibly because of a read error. In nucleotides, the CDR3 is TGTTCCAGCAGCTTACAGAACACTGAAGCTTTCTTT. Its protein is CSSSLQNTEAFF. The genes are TRBV7-9 and TRBJ1-1; D is uncertain. CDR1 and CDR2 (germline): SEHNR, FQNEAQ (reference sequence). CDR3 length: 12 residues. The full variable domain, in which reference TRBV7-9 and TRBJ1-1 provide the parts outside the CDR3, is DTGVSQNPRHKITKRGQNVTFRCDPISEHNRLYWYRQTLGQGPEFLTYFQNEAQLEKSRLLSDRFSAERPKGSFSTLEIQRTEQGDSAMYLCSSSLQNTEAFFGQGTRLTVV.

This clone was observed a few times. DNA of the CDR3: TGTGCCAGCAGGAGGGGACTAGCGGGGTTGACAGATACGCAGTATTTT. Protein: CASRRGLAGLTDTQYF. This rearrangement joins TRBV2 to TRBJ2-3, with 13 bases that match TRBD2. V was pared by 6 bases and J by 3 bases, with 6 bases of the junction left unmatched. Germline CDR1 and CDR2: SNHLY and FYNNEI. The CDR3 is made up of 16 amino acids.

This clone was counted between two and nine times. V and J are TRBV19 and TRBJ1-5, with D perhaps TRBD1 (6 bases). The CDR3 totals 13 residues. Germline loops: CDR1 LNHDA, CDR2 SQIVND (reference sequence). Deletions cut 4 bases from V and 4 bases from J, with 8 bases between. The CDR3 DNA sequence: TGTGCCAGTAGTACACAGGGAAATCAGCCCCAGCATTTT. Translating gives CASSTQGNQPQHF.

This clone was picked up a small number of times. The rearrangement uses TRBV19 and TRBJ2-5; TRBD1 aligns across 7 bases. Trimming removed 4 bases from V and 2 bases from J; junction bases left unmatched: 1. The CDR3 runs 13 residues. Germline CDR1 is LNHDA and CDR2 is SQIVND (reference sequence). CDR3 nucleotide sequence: TGTGCCAGTAGTACGACAGGGCAAGAGACCCAGTACTTC. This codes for CASSTTGQETQYF.

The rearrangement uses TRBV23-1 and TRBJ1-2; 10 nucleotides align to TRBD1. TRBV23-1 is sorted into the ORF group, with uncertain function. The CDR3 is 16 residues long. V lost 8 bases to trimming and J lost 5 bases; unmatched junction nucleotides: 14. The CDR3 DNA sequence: TGCGCCAGCCGACTTTGGACAGGGGGAGGTTGGTATGGCTACACCTTC. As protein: CASRLWTGGGWYGYTF.

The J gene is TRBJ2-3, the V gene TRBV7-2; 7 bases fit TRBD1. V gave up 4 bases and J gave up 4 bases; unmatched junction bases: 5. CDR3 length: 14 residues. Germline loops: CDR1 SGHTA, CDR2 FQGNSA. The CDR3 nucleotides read TGTGCCAGCAGCTCTCCACAGGGGCCAGATACGCAGTATTTT. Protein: CASSSPQGPDTQYF.

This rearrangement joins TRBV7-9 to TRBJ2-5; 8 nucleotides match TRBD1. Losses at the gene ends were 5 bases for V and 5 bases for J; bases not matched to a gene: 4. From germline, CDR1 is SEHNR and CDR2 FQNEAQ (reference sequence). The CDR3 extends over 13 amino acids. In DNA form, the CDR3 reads TGTGCCAGCAGCCAGAGACAGGGGGAGACCCAGTACTTC. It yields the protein CASSQRQGETQYF.

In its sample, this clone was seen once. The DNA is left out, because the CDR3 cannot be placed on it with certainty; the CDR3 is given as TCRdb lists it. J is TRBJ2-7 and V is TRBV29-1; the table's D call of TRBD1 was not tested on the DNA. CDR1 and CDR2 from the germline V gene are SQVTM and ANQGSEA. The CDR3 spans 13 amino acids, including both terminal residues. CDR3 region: CSVAPGTGFEQYF.

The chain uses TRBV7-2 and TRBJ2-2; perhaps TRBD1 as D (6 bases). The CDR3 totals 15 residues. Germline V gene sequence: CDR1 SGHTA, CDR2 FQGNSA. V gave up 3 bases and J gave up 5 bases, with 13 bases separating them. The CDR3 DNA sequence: TGTGCCAGCAGCTTGATACCTACAGGGACCGGGGAGCTGTTTTTT. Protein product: CASSLIPTGTGELFF.

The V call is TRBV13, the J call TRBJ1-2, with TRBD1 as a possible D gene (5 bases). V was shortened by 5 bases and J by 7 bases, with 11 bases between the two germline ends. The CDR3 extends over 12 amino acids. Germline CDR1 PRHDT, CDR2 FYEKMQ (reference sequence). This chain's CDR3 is CASSTDRLGYTF. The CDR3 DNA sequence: TGTGCCAGCAGCACTGACAGACTTGGCTACACCTTC.